One T cell receptor beta chain is described in this entry. The data originate from a study of blood T cell repertoires in COVID-19. Some clones are missing from TCRdb's copy, which holds only in-frame ones; the method was immunoSEQ multiplex PCR. Of some 340,000 clones listed, more than 70% were seen once; the top ten hold less than 6%. Living in about two dozen US areas, the participants were between about 18 and 100 years of age. Cohorts were determined from participant-reported clinical history. The TCR originated in a woman aged 30 to 39 who had recovered from COVID-19. The sample was PBMCs or T cells enriched from blood (not recorded which).

CDR3 nucleotides: TGTGCCAGCAGCCCAGACAGGGTCTTGGACTATGGCTACACCTTC. It codes for CASSPDRVLDYGYTF. The V gene is TRBV4-2, the J gene TRBJ1-2; TRBD1 matches at 7 bases. The CDR3 has 15 residues. Germline CDR1 LGHNA, CDR2 YNFKEQ. The J segment lost 3 bases and the V segment lost 4 bases, leaving 8 bases of the junction unmatched.